This is a list of T cell receptor beta chains from one sample in a study of cytomegalovirus exposure and HLA in healthy donors. Repertoires were generated with immunoSEQ multiplex PCR, while TCRdb's copy carries only in-frame clones and drops some. This table holds tens of thousands of clones, over 75% found once. The sample comprised PBMCs. Source of these receptors: a male donor in good health and CMV-seropositive. Both conserved end residues are part of each CDR3. Each record gives: J gene, D gene, clone size, V gene, CDR3 DNA, CDR3 protein. D genes are given only for firm matches. Some rows mark clone size as missing; the rest say once, few, many or name a class of expanded clone.

TRBJ2-7	TRBD1	-	TRBV6-5	TGTGCCAGCAAAGGACAGGGTTTGGGCGAGCAGTACTTC	CASKGQGLGEQYF
TRBJ2-7	TRBD1	-	TRBV27	TGTGCCAGCAGTTTCGGTCAGGGGGCTGAGCAGTACTTC	CASSFGQGAEQYF
TRBJ1-1	-	-	TRBV9	TGTGCCAGCAGCGTAGCTTCCCAGGGTATGAACACTGAAGCTTTCTTT	CASSVASQGMNTEAFF
TRBJ2-1	-	-	TRBV19	TGTGCCAGTAGTATAGATTTGGCGGGCCGCTCCTACAATGAGCAGTTCTTC	CASSIDLAGRSYNEQFF
TRBJ2-3	TRBD2	once	TRBV5-5	TGTGCCAGCAGCTTGGGCCCACTAGCGGCCACAGATACGCAGTATTTT	CASSLGPLAATDTQYF
TRBJ1-5	-	-	TRBV19	TGTGCCACCCGCGGGGAGGGGAATCAGCCCCAGCATTTT	CATRGEGNQPQHF
TRBJ1-3	-	-	TRBV4-2	TGTGCCAGCAGCCAAGATATAGGGGCTACTGGAAACACCATATATTTT	CASSQDIGATGNTIYF
TRBJ2-5	-	-	TRBV29-1	TGCAGCGGAAACAGGGAACACGGACCTTTAGCGACCCAGTACTTC	CSGNREHGPLATQYF
TRBJ1-2	TRBD1	-	TRBV28	TGTGCCAGCAGTTTCCTGGAGGGAGACAGGGGGCGGTATATCTACACCTTC	CASSFLEGDRGRYIYTF
TRBJ1-1	-	-	TRBV7-9	TGTGCCAGCAGCTCATACAGATGGCGGGAGGACACTGAAGCTTTCTTT	CASSSYRWREDTEAFF
TRBJ1-5	-	few	TRBV7-9	TGTGCCAGCAGCTCGCTAGGGCCCCAGCATTTT	CASSSLGPQHF
TRBJ2-7	TRBD2	-	TRBV5-1	TGCGCCAGCAGCTCGGGAAGACTAGCGGGGGAGTACGAGCAGTACTTC	CASSSGRLAGEYEQYF
TRBJ2-2	-	once	TRBV9	TGTGCCAGCAGCTCTCCTGGGGGGAGGAACACCGGGGAGCTGTTTTTT	CASSSPGGRNTGELFF
TRBJ2-7	TRBD1	-	TRBV27	TGTGCCAGCCAAAGAGAGGGGACAGGGGGCTACGAGCAGTACTTC	CASQREGTGGYEQYF
TRBJ1-1	-	-	TRBV15	TGTGCCACCAGCAGGGGCCGAGGAGGCACTGAAGCTTTCTTT	CATSRGRGGTEAFF
TRBJ1-4	-	-	TRBV19	TGTGCCAGTAGTATTGGGCAGGCAACTAATGAAAAACTGTTTTTT	CASSIGQATNEKLFF
TRBJ1-5	-	-	TRBV19	TGTGCCAGTAGTATAGAGGCAGGGCGACAGCCCCAGCATTTT	CASSIEAGRQPQHF
TRBJ2-1	TRBD2	few	TRBV27	TGTGCCAGCAGTAGGGCTAGCGGGAGTCGAAATGAGCAGTTCTTC	CASSRASGSRNEQFF
TRBJ2-7	TRBD1	-	TRBV5-4	TGTGCCAGCAGCTCCGGACAGGGCTTCACCTACGAGCAGTACTTC	CASSSGQGFTYEQYF
TRBJ2-2	TRBD2	-	TRBV28	TGTGCCCATCGGGGACTAGCGGGGGTCGGGGAGCTGTTTTTT	CAHRGLAGVGELFF
TRBJ1-5	TRBD1	-	TRBV7-9	TGTGCCAGCAGCTTAGGGGGGACAGTCAATCAGCCCCAGCATTTT	CASSLGGTVNQPQHF
TRBJ2-7	TRBD1	-	TRBV28	TGTGCCAGCAGTAGACGGAATACAGGGGGTCGCGAGCAGTACTTC	CASSRRNTGGREQYF
TRBJ1-5	-	few	TRBV25-1	TGTGCCAGCAGTGAATCGGGAAGGCAGCCCCAGCATTTT	CASSESGRQPQHF
TRBJ1-2	-	-	TRBV10-2	TGCGCCAGCAGTGACAAGAGGACAGTAGGGATGATGGGCTACACCTTC	CASSDKRTVGMMGYTF
TRBJ2-7	TRBD2	-	TRBV27	TGTGCCAGCAGTCCGCGACTAAGCGGGGGCCCCTACGAGCAGTACTTC	CASSPRLSGGPYEQYF
TRBJ2-5	-	once	TRBV21-1	TGTGCCAGCAGCAAAGAATCGACTAGCGGGGGCGTCAGGGAAGAGACCCAGTACTTC	CASSKESTSGGVREETQYF
TRBJ2-3	TRBD2	few	TRBV7-9	TGTGCCAGCACCAGCGGGGGCACAGATACGCAGTATTTT	CASTSGGTDTQYF
TRBJ1-6	-	-	TRBV6-5	TGTGCCAGCAGCCTGGCAGGGCGAAATAATTCACCCCTCCACTTT	CASSLAGRNNSPLHF
TRBJ2-1	TRBD1	-	TRBV19	TGTGCCAGTAACAAATGGGGACAGGGGGCGCGAGGCCGGAACAATGAGCAGTTCTTC	CASNKWGQGARGRNNEQFF
TRBJ2-1	TRBD2	-	TRBV6-4	TGTGCCAGCAGTGACACTAGCGGGAGCTACAATGAGCAGTTCTTC	CASSDTSGSYNEQFF
TRBJ2-2	-	-	TRBV27	TGTGCCAGCAGTTTGTCGACAGTGAACACCGGGGAGCTGTTTTTT	CASSLSTVNTGELFF
TRBJ1-3	TRBD1	-	TRBV5-1	TGCGCCAGCAGCCCGACAGGGGGGGAAAACACCATATATTTT	CASSPTGGENTIYF
TRBJ2-1	TRBD2	-	TRBV7-2	TGTGCCAGCAGCGGGGAGGGCGGGAAGCTCGTGGATGAGCAGTTCTTC	CASSGEGGKLVDEQFF
TRBJ1-1	-	few	TRBV10-2	TGCGCCAGCAGAGCCAATCAGGGGCCCGTCACTGAAGCTTTCTTT	CASRANQGPVTEAFF
TRBJ2-4	TRBD1	once	TRBV19	TGTGCCAGTAGTATAGCCCCGGCAGGGGGCGGAGATTTAGCCAAAAACATTCAGTACTTC	CASSIAPAGGGDLAKNIQYF
TRBJ2-7	-	-	TRBV11-3	TGTGCCAGCAGCTTAAGGGGCCAAGGAGACTACGAGCAGTACTTC	CASSLRGQGDYEQYF
TRBJ1-1	-	-	TRBV7-3	TGTGCCAGCAGCCCAATCGACCGGGAGATAAACACTGAAGCTTTCTTT	CASSPIDREINTEAFF
TRBJ2-2	-	-	TRBV19	TGTGCCAGTAGTCCATACCGAGACACCGGGGAGCTGTTTTTT	CASSPYRDTGELFF
TRBJ1-1	-	few	TRBV19	TGTGCCAGTACCGCAGGGAACACTGAAGCTTTCTTT	CASTAGNTEAFF
TRBJ1-6	TRBD1	-	TRBV2	TGTGCCAGCAGCCGGGACAGGAATTTTAAAGAATTGGCCCTCCACTTT	CASSRDRNFKELALHF
TRBJ1-3	-	few	TRBV10-2	TGCGCCAGCATGAGGGAGAGCTCTGGAAACACCATATATTTT	CASMRESSGNTIYF
TRBJ2-1	-	-	TRBV10-1	TGCGCCAGCAGTGAGTCGGGCCTAAGTGAGCAGTTCTTC	CASSESGLSEQFF
TRBJ2-5	-	-	TRBV5-4	TGTGCCAGCAGCTTGGGATCCAGGGGAGAGACCCAGTACTTC	CASSLGSRGETQYF
TRBJ2-3	TRBD2	-	TRBV2	TGTGCCAGCAGAGACCCTAGCGGGGGGTCCCCAGATACGCAGTATTTT	CASRDPSGGSPDTQYF
TRBJ2-5	TRBD2	-	TRBV10-2	TGCGCCAGCAGTGAAGTAGCGGGGGAGACCCAGTACTTC	CASSEVAGETQYF
TRBJ1-1	-	-	TRBV6-5	TGTGCCAGCAGTTACGGAGGATTGGACACTGAAGCTTTCTTT	CASSYGGLDTEAFF
TRBJ1-6	-	-	TRBV6-1	TGTGCCAGCAGTGAACGGAGTAATTCACCCCTCCACTTT	CASSERSNSPLHF